One and the same sample provided the 20 T cell receptor beta chains below, sequenced in a study of naive and memory T cell subsets. Both TRBC1 and TRBC2 were covered by a beta constant-region primer of two equimolar oligonucleotides. Each CDR3 protein is one row after TCRdb ran MiXCR on the UMI-ligation and nested PCR reads. The table shows 140,000 to 150,000 distinct CDR3 sequences, with approximately 15% occurring only once. Material for sequencing was naive CD4+ T cells from blood. These receptors were collected from a human donor in good health.

DNA for the CDR3: TGTGCCACCAGTGAAACGGGACATTTCTCCTACAATGAGCAGTTCTTC. Translated, it gives CATSETGHFSYNEQFF. This chain links TRBV24-1 with TRBJ2-1; tentative D call: TRBD1 (6 bases). Deletions cut 4 bases from V and 0 bases from J, with 12 bases between. CDR1 and CDR2 (germline): KGHDR, SFDVKD. The CDR3 extends over 16 amino acids.

This clonotype was detected ten times or more. This chain links TRBV6-6 with TRBJ2-3; a weak D match, TRBD2 (6 bases). Germline CDR1 reads MNHNY; CDR2 reads SVGAGI (reference sequence). This CDR3 comprises 12 residues. V lost 0 bases and J lost 8, with 6 bases in between. CDR3 residues: CASSYSEGTQYF. CDR3 sequence (DNA): TGTGCCAGCAGTTACTCGGAGGGTACGCAGTATTTT.

This clonotype appeared a few times. The J gene is TRBJ1-6, the V gene TRBV27, with D hard to call. CDR1 is MNHEY, CDR2 SMNVEV, per germline (reference sequence). Trimming left V 5 bases short and J 5 bases short, with 7 bases between. This CDR3 region has 13 residues. For the CDR3, the DNA is TGTGCCAGCAGTCGGAGGGATAATTCACCCCTCCACTTT. Its translation is CASSRRDNSPLHF.

This clonotype was seen more than once but under ten times. The chain carries TRBV4-2 and TRBJ1-6, with D hard to call. The V gene's germline CDR1 is LGHNA and CDR2 YNFKEQ. This CDR3 spans 16 amino acids. Trimming took 0 bases from V and 0 from J, leaving 6 bases between them. The CDR3 is CASSQDSSSYNSPLHF. As DNA, the CDR3 is TGTGCCAGCAGCCAAGACTCGAGCTCCTATAATTCACCCCTCCACTTT.

The rearrangement links TRBV7-9 to TRBJ1-6; D not resolved. With 5 bases removed from V and 10 bases from J, the gap between germline ends came to 15 bases. Germline CDR1 and CDR2: SEHNR and FQNEAQ (reference sequence). CDR3 length: 14 residues. The DNA of the CDR3 is TGTGCCAGCAGCACTACCGGGCACGACTCACCCCTCCACTTT. Translated, it gives CASSTTGHDSPLHF.

The chain combines TRBV7-2 with TRBJ2-3; no clear D. Trimming left V 5 bases short and J 2 bases short, with 14 bases between. Per germline, CDR1 SGHTA and CDR2 FQGNSA. The CDR3 sequence is 15 residues long. The DNA for the CDR3 is TGTGCCAGCAGCAATTTCTTCCTGGTCACAGATACGCAGTATTTT. This sequence encodes CASSNFFLVTDTQYF.

This sequence joins TRBV30 and TRBJ1-2; no clear D. Germline assignment: CDR1 GTSNPN and CDR2 SVGIG (reference sequence). Between the trimmed V and J ends, which lost 3 bases and 8 bases, there was a span of 16 bases. The CDR3 spans 13 residues. CDR3 nucleotides: TGTGCCTGGAGCGCCGAAGGTCAATGGGGCTACACCTTC. Its translation is CAWSAEGQWGYTF. Drawing the rest from reference TRBV30 and TRBJ1-2, the complete variable domain is SQTIHQWPATLVQPVGSPLSLECTVEGTSNPNLYWYRQAAGRGLQLLFYSVGIGQISSEVPQNLSASRPQDRQFILSSKKLLLSDSGFYLCAWSAEGQWGYTFGSGTRLTVV.

This clonotype turned up a few times. V gene TRBV28 combines with J gene TRBJ2-5, with D tentatively TRBD2 (6 bases). The CDR3 extends over 16 amino acids. V was trimmed by 8 bases and J by 2 bases, leaving 21 bases between them. Germline values: CDR1 MDHEN, CDR2 SYDVKM. CDR3 sequence reads: CASGTAGLDIQETQYF. CDR3 coding DNA: TGTGCCAGCGGGACTGCAGGTCTGGACATTCAAGAGACCCAGTACTTC.

This chain connects TRBV7-9 to TRBJ2-1; maybe TRBD2 (5 bases). Germline CDR1 SEHNR, CDR2 FQNEAQ (reference sequence). The CDR3 sequence is 14 residues long. V was pared by 5 bases and J by 2 bases, with 10 bases between. The CDR3 sequence: CASSHEGTYNEQFF. In DNA, the CDR3 is TGTGCCAGCAGCCACGAGGGAACCTACAATGAGCAGTTCTTC.

The genes are TRBV6-5 and TRBJ2-2; 15 bases are a match to TRBD2. The J segment lost 3 bases and the V segment lost 2 bases, leaving 4 bases of the junction unmatched. This CDR3 is built from 18 residues. Germline loops: CDR1 MNHEY, CDR2 SVGAGI. In nucleotides, the CDR3 is TGTGCCAGCAGTTACGCCGGACTAGCGGGAGGGTACACCGGGGAGCTGTTTTTT. Translation: CASSYAGLAGGYTGELFF.

The rearrangement links TRBV7-9 to TRBJ1-2, with 12 bases matching TRBD1. The V and J ends lost 5 bases and 2 bases, in that order; junction bases with no gene match: 3. Germline loops: CDR1 SEHNR, CDR2 FQNEAQ (reference sequence). CDR3 size: 15 residues. The CDR3 loop reads CASSGGTGGNYGYTF. The CDR3 DNA sequence: TGTGCCAGCAGCGGGGGGACAGGGGGCAACTATGGCTACACCTTC.

This clonotype was detected only a few times. The J gene is TRBJ2-3, the V gene TRBV18; D gene unclear. Germline V gene data show CDR1 as KGHSH and CDR2 as LQKENI. CDR3 size: 13 residues. V was cut by 3 bases and J by 11 bases, with 15 bases left in between. The CDR3, as DNA: TGTGCCAGCTCACCTTCCGACAAGGCGTGGCAGTATTTT. It specifies CASSPSDKAWQYF. The whole variable domain, remainder taken from reference TRBV18 and TRBJ2-3, is NAGVMQNPRHLVRRRGQEARLRCSPMKGHSHVYWYRQLPEEGLKFMVYLQKENIIDESGMPKERFSAEFPKEGPSILRIQQVVRGDSAAYFCASSPSDKAWQYFGPGTRLTVL.

This rearrangement joins TRBV3-1 to TRBJ2-1, with 9 bases lining up with TRBD2. CDR1 is LGHDT, CDR2 YNNKEL, per germline (reference sequence). With 0 bases clipped from V and 3 bases from J, the junction kept 6 bases outside the gene matches. This CDR3 has 17 residues. The DNA for the CDR3 is TGTGCCAGCAGCCAAGATGGTGCTAGCGGGATCTACAATGAGCAGTTCTTC. Its translation is CASSQDGASGIYNEQFF.

This rearrangement joins TRBV29-1 to TRBJ2-7; TRBD2 might be the D (6 bases). The CDR3 consists of 14 residues. Trimming left V 4 bases short and J 6 bases short, with 19 bases between. Germline lookup yields CDR1 SQVTM and CDR2 ANQGSEA. The CDR3 spells CSVGQAGSRAEQYF. The CDR3 DNA sequence: TGCAGCGTTGGTCAGGCGGGAAGCCGTGCCGAGCAGTACTTC.

In its sample, this clonotype was seen a few times. Here the CDR3 reads CASSMGLAGEASAYEQYF. The CDR3 DNA sequence: TGCGCCAGCAGCATGGGACTAGCGGGAGAAGCTAGCGCCTACGAGCAGTACTTC. The chain links TRBV5-1 to TRBJ2-7, with 14 bases matching TRBD2. Germline CDR1 SGHRS, CDR2 YFSETQ. This CDR3 has 18 residues. The trim removed 4 bases at V and 2 bases at J, leaving 11 bases unmatched.

This clonotype has a handful of counts. The V and J genes are TRBV29-1 and TRBJ2-5; 7 nucleotides match TRBD2. This CDR3 comprises 13 residues. CDR1 SQVTM and CDR2 ANQGSEA come from the germline V gene. V shed 5 bases, J shed 0 bases, and the junction held 3 bases outside the gene matches. CDR3 bases: TGCAGCGTTACGGGACTACACCAAGAGACCCAGTACTTC. Translated: CSVTGLHQETQYF.

The V gene is TRBV20-1, the J gene TRBJ2-7; maybe TRBD1 (6 bases). Germline V gene sequence: CDR1 DFQATT, CDR2 SNEGSKA (reference sequence). Trimming pared 6 bases from V and 4 bases from J, leaving 19 bases between. The CDR3 is 14 residues long. DNA for the CDR3: TGCAGTGCAACCCCGGACAGACCCCAGTACGAGCAGTACTTC. Translating it yields CSATPDRPQYEQYF.

The chain joins TRBV4-2 to TRBJ2-3; 13 nucleotides line up with TRBD2. V was clipped by 0 bases and J by 5 bases; unmatched bases: 2. Germline V gene lookup returns CDR1 LGHNA and CDR2 YNFKEQ. The CDR3 contains 16 residues. The CDR3 DNA follows: TGTGCCAGCAGCCAAGACGGGACTAGCGGGGAAGATACGCAGTATTTT. It codes for CASSQDGTSGEDTQYF.

This clonotype has a handful of counts. This chain connects TRBV18 to TRBJ2-3; the D gene could be TRBD1 or TRBD2 (5 bases each). V was shortened by 2 bases and J by 6 bases, with 15 bases between the two germline ends. Germline V gene sequence: CDR1 KGHSH, CDR2 LQKENI. The CDR3 is 15 amino acids. This CDR3 is CASSPTSPGLDTQYF. The DNA of the CDR3 is TGTGCCAGCTCACCAACTTCTCCGGGGCTGGATACGCAGTATTTT. The full variable domain, in which reference TRBV18 and TRBJ2-3 provide the parts outside the CDR3, is NAGVMQNPRHLVRRRGQEARLRCSPMKGHSHVYWYRQLPEEGLKFMVYLQKENIIDESGMPKERFSAEFPKEGPSILRIQQVVRGDSAAYFCASSPTSPGLDTQYFGPGTRLTVL.

This sequence joins TRBV18 and TRBJ1-2; TRBD1 is a possible D gene (5 bases). Trimming shortened V by 1 base and J by 4 bases, and 19 bases separated the two germline ends. Germline CDR1 reads KGHSH; CDR2 reads LQKENI. This CDR3 spans 17 amino acids. The chain's CDR3 is CASSPRGARDDRYGYTF. The CDR3 nucleotides are TGTGCCAGCTCACCACGTGGCGCAAGGGACGACCGCTATGGCTACACCTTC.